Listed below are T cell receptor beta chains from one sample, sequenced in a study of cytomegalovirus exposure and HLA in healthy donors. Sequenced by immunoSEQ multiplex PCR; TCRdb stores in-frame clones only, minus some. The sample consists of approximately 150,000 clones, almost 80% of them appearing once. Sequencing input: PBMCs. All receptors derive from a woman aged 25 to 39 in good health and CMV-seronegative. CDR3s include the opening cysteine and the closing phenylalanine or tryptophan. D genes are given only for firm matches. Rows give clone size only sometimes, using once, few, many, or a class for an expanded clone.

- TRBJ1-2 - TRBV10-3 14 TGTGCCATCAGTGCCGGGGTTACTGGGTATGGCTACACCTTC CAISAGVTGYGYTF
- TRBJ1-1 TRBD1 TRBV7-3 15 TGTGCCAGCAGCTTATCCGGGACAGTGAACACTGAAGCTTTCTTT CASSLSGTVNTEAFF
- TRBJ2-5 - TRBV9 16 TGTGCCAGCAGCGTAGGTCATACCCAGGGGGGAGAGACCCAGTACTTC CASSVGHTQGGETQYF
- TRBJ1-2 - TRBV5-6 16 TGTGCCAGCACCACCCCGGGAGAGGGGCGTAACTATGGCTACACCTTC CASTTPGEGRNYGYTF
- TRBJ2-1 TRBD1 TRBV19 15 TGTGCCAGCCTCCCCGGGACAGGGGCCTACAATGAGCAGTTCTTC CASLPGTGAYNEQFF
- TRBJ2-2 - TRBV9 14 TGTGCCAGCAGCGTAAGGGGGAGTGGCGGGGAGCTGTTTTTT CASSVRGSGGELFF
once TRBJ1-1 TRBD1 TRBV27 13 TGTGCCAGCAGCCGACAGGGCTTCACTGAAGCTTTCTTT CASSRQGFTEAFF
- TRBJ1-1 TRBD1 TRBV19 15 TGTGCCAGTAGGTTGACAGGGGCCACGAACACTGAAGCTTTCTTT CASRLTGATNTEAFF
- TRBJ1-2 - TRBV7-6 13 TGTGCCAGCAGCTTACCAGGCAACTATGGCTACACCTTC CASSLPGNYGYTF
- TRBJ2-2 - TRBV5-1 11 TGCGCCACCTCAGACACCGGGGAGCTGTTTTTT CATSDTGELFF
- TRBJ2-3 TRBD2 TRBV30 15 TGTGCCTGGAGTGTAGCGGGGGGCCCCACAGATACGCAGTATTTT CAWSVAGGPTDTQYF
- TRBJ1-3 - TRBV9 13 TGTGCCAGCAGCGTCAACTCTGGAAACACCATATATTTT CASSVNSGNTIYF
few TRBJ1-4 - TRBV10-1 14 TGCGCCAGCAGTGAAAGAGATTCAAGTGAAAAACTGTTTTTT CASSERDSSEKLFF
- TRBJ2-5 - TRBV2 15 TGTGCCAGCAGTGATTGGGCAGGGGGAGGAGAGACCCAGTACTTC CASSDWAGGGETQYF
- TRBJ2-1 TRBD2 TRBV4-1 16 TGCGCCAGCAGCCAGGCTCCAAGCGGGGGGGCCTATGAGCAGTTCTTC CASSQAPSGGAYEQFF
- TRBJ2-7 TRBD1 TRBV6-1 14 TGTGCCAGCGCTGCGACAGGGGGCTGGTGGGAGCAGTACTTC CASAATGGWWEQYF
- TRBJ2-5 - TRBV2 13 TGTGCCAGCCGCAGGGATCCCCAAGAGACCCAGTACTTC CASRRDPQETQYF
- TRBJ1-1 - TRBV6-5 14 TGTGCCAGCAGCCCACAGGCCATAAACACTGAAGCTTTCTTT CASSPQAINTEAFF
- TRBJ2-7 - TRBV27 15 TGTGCCAGCAGTTTCGGTGTGGACAGCTACTACGAGCAGTACTTC CASSFGVDSYYEQYF
once TRBJ2-7 - TRBV7-9 13 TGTGCCAGCAGCGGACAGTGGGACTACGAGCAGTACTTC CASSGQWDYEQYF
- TRBJ2-7 - TRBV9 15 TGTGCCAGCAGCGTAGGGACTGGGAGCTCCTACGAGCAGTACTTC CASSVGTGSSYEQYF
- TRBJ1-6 - TRBV6-5 14 TGTGCCAGTCGACGGGACTCGCCGTTTTCACCCCTCCACTTT CASRRDSPFSPLHF
- TRBJ2-7 - TRBV4-1 14 TGCGCCAGCAGCCAAGCGACAACCTCCTACGAGCAGTACTTC CASSQATTSYEQYF
- TRBJ2-1 TRBD2 TRBV5-1 17 TGCGCCAGCAGCCCGGGGACTAGCGGGGGGGCGGGTAATGAGCAGTTCTTC CASSPGTSGGAGNEQFF
- TRBJ1-4 - TRBV4-3 12 TGCGCCAGCAGCCAAGCCCGGGAAAAACTGTTTTTT CASSQAREKLFF
- TRBJ2-6 TRBD1 TRBV7-9 17 TGTGCCAGCAGCTTTACAGGGGTAGAGTCTGGGGCCAACGTCCTGACTTTC CASSFTGVESGANVLTF
- TRBJ1-6 TRBD1 TRBV28 17 TGTGCCAGCAGTTTCCGACAGGGAAGCTCCTATAATTCACCCCTCCACTTT CASSFRQGSSYNSPLHF
- TRBJ2-7 TRBD1 TRBV30 15 TGTGCCTGGAGTGTCCCCGGGACAGGGGGATACGAGCAGTACTTC CAWSVPGTGGYEQYF
- TRBJ2-3 - TRBV27 17 TGTGCCAGCAGTTTACCAACTGGACTCGCTAGCACAGATACGCAGTATTTT CASSLPTGLASTDTQYF
- TRBJ2-7 - TRBV11-2 12 TGTGCCAGCAGCCCCGACAGCTACGAGCAGTACTTC CASSPDSYEQYF
- TRBJ1-1 - TRBV29-1 11 TGCAGCGAGGAGGGGCTCACTGAAGCTTTCTTT CSEEGLTEAFF
- TRBJ2-1 TRBD1 TRBV5-1 13 TGCGCCAGCTCGGGACAGGGTATGAATGAGCAGTTCTTC CASSGQGMNEQFF
- TRBJ2-7 TRBD1 TRBV6-6 12 TGTGCCAGCAGTTTGACAGGGTACGAGCAGTACTTC CASSLTGYEQYF
few TRBJ1-1 TRBD1 TRBV7-9 17 TGTGCCAGCAGCTTAGAGGAGTGGGACAGGCTACTCACTGAAGCTTTCTTT CASSLEEWDRLLTEAFF
- TRBJ1-5 TRBD1 TRBV5-1 14 TGCGCCAGCAGCTTAGGACAGGGCGGGCAGCCCCAGCATTTT CASSLGQGGQPQHF
- TRBJ1-2 - TRBV27 16 TGTGCCAGCAGTTTGGCGGCAGGAGACAGGATCTATGGCTACACCTTC CASSLAAGDRIYGYTF
- TRBJ2-3 - TRBV15 12 TGTGCCACCAGCACCCCTGCGGATACGCAGTATTTT CATSTPADTQYF
- TRBJ2-7 - TRBV6-5 15 TGTGCCAGCAGTTACTCCCCGGGCCGAACGGGAGAGCAGTACTTC CASSYSPGRTGEQYF
- TRBJ2-3 TRBD2 TRBV6-5 15 TGTGCCAGCAGTAGACTAGCGGGGGTTGCAGATACGCAGTATTTT CASSRLAGVADTQYF
- TRBJ2-2 - TRBV9 12 TGTGCCAGCAGGACTAAACACGGGGAGCTGTTTTTT CASRTKHGELFF
- TRBJ1-1 - TRBV5-4 15 TGTGCCAGCAGCTTAAACTCAGGGTTTGGCACTGAAGCTTTCTTT CASSLNSGFGTEAFF
- TRBJ1-1 - TRBV5-1 11 TGCGCCAGCAGCTTTGGGAGTGAAGCTTTCTTT CASSFGSEAFF
- TRBJ2-3 - TRBV5-1 16 TGCGCCAGCAGCCGACAGGTGGTGGGGTCCGCAGATACGCAGTATTTT CASSRQVVGSADTQYF
- TRBJ1-2 TRBD1 TRBV19 15 TGTGCCAGTAGTGTCACAGGGGGCAAGAACTATGGCTACACCTTC CASSVTGGKNYGYTF
- TRBJ1-1 - TRBV30 14 TGTGCCTGGGGAACGGGACACAGGAACACTGAAGCTTTCTTT CAWGTGHRNTEAFF
- TRBJ1-5 - TRBV6-6 15 TGTGCCAGCAGTTACCAGGACAGCGGAAATCAGCCCCAGCATTTT CASSYQDSGNQPQHF
once TRBJ1-2 TRBD1 TRBV9 14 TGTGCCAGCCACCAGCCCGGGACAGGGTTTCGTGCGACCTTC CASHQPGTGFRATF
- TRBJ2-1 TRBD1 TRBV5-5 14 TGTGCCAGCAGCCCGGACAGGGTAGGAAGTGAGCAGTTCTTC CASSPDRVGSEQFF